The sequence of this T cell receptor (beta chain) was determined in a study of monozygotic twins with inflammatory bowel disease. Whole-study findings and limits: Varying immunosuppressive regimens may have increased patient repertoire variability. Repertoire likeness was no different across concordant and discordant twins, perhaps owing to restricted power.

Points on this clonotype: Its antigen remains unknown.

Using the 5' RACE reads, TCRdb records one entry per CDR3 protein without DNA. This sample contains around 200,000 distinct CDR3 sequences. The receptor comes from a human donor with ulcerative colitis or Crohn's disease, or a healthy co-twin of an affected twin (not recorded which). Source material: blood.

Here the CDR3 reads CASSFLQEAEAFF. This chain links TRBV12-3 or TRBV12-4 with TRBJ1-1. The CDR3 is 13 residues long.